The sequence of this T cell receptor (beta chain) was determined in a study of blood T cell repertoires in COVID-19. Turning to the study itself: The United States, Italy and Spain provided the acute and convalescent COVID-19 samples. T cells, B-cell-depleted T cells, or PBMCs provided the cDNA or gDNA that served as material.

V lost 1 base, J lost 5 bases, and 6 bases stayed unmatched. This CDR3 is 16 amino acids long. Germline lookup yields CDR1 GTSNPN and CDR2 SVGIG (reference sequence). As originally analysed: Amplification of reference gene primers was used by the study to estimate nucleated cell counts. The method was immunoSEQ multiplex PCR; TCRdb's version includes in-frame clones alone and lacks a portion of them. V and J calls and clone size are given by that table; D and trimming were obtained from the DNA. The sample records some 97,000 clones, 90% being singletons. The origin of this receptor is a man aged 50-60 years with acute or convalescent COVID-19. Sequencing was performed on peripheral blood. V and J are TRBV30 and TRBJ2-3, with TRBD2 identical over 13 bases. CDR3 sequence (DNA): TGTGCCTGGAGTGCACTAGCGGGAGGGTTTGGAGATACGCAGTATTTT. This sequence encodes CAWSALAGGFGDTQYF. Full variable domain (rest looked up from reference TRBV30 and TRBJ2-3): SQTIHQWPATLVQPVGSPLSLECTVEGTSNPNLYWYRQAAGRGLQLLFYSVGIGQISSEVPQNLSASRPQDRQFILSSKKLLLSDSGFYLCAWSALAGGFGDTQYFGPGTRLTVL.